Listed below are T cell receptor beta chains from one sample, sequenced in a study of blood T cells in healthy people across ages. One entry per CDR3 protein results from TCRdb running MiXCR on the 5' RACE reads. The table records hundreds of thousands of distinct CDR3 sequences, under 55% of them present only once. Material: blood. The source is a man aged 60 to 69 in good health. Both conserved end residues are part of each CDR3. The D gene is left open where the match is weak. Expanded clones get a size class; other rows say once, few or many, or leave the size out.

V gene: TRBV4-1; D gene: TRBD1; J gene: TRBJ2-5; clone size: .; CDR3 protein: CASSQDTGEETQYF; CDR3 DNA: TGCGCCAGCAGCCAAGATACAGGGGAAGAGACCCAGTACTTC
V gene: TRBV20-1; D gene: TRBD2; J gene: TRBJ2-1; clone size: .; CDR3 protein: CSARERGANEQFF; CDR3 DNA: TGCAGTGCTAGAGAGCGGGGGGCCAATGAGCAGTTCTTC
V gene: TRBV25-1; D gene: .; J gene: TRBJ2-3; clone size: .; CDR3 protein: CASSDMAGDTQYF; CDR3 DNA: TGTGCCAGCAGTGACATGGCGGGGGATACGCAGTATTTT
V gene: TRBV20-1; D gene: .; J gene: TRBJ2-4; clone size: once; CDR3 protein: CSAGDPSRTKNIQYF; CDR3 DNA: TGCAGTGCTGGAGACCCCAGCCGAACGAAAAACATTCAGTACTTC
V gene: TRBV14; D gene: TRBD2; J gene: TRBJ2-3; clone size: .; CDR3 protein: CASTRGGYTDTQYF; CDR3 DNA: TGTGCCAGCACCCGGGGGGGATACACAGATACGCAGTATTTT
V gene: TRBV5-6; D gene: .; J gene: TRBJ1-1; clone size: .; CDR3 protein: CASSLDGTNTEAFF; CDR3 DNA: TGTGCCAGCAGCTTGGACGGAACCAACACTGAAGCTTTCTTT
V gene: TRBV20-1; D gene: TRBD2; J gene: TRBJ2-7; clone size: .; CDR3 protein: CSARGGTSGGYEQYF; CDR3 DNA: TGCAGTGCTAGGGGTGGGACTAGCGGGGGGTACGAGCAGTACTTC
V gene: TRBV11-1; D gene: .; J gene: TRBJ2-7; clone size: few; CDR3 protein: CASSPDRWREQYF; CDR3 DNA: TGTGCCAGCAGCCCCGATCGGTGGCGCGAGCAGTACTTC
V gene: TRBV20-1; D gene: .; J gene: TRBJ2-5; clone size: .; CDR3 protein: CSAGTSQETQYF; CDR3 DNA: TGCAGTGCCGGGACCTCCCAAGAGACCCAGTACTTC
V gene: TRBV29-1; D gene: .; J gene: TRBJ2-3; clone size: .; CDR3 protein: CSVDVIDTQYF; CDR3 DNA: TGCAGCGTTGACGTGATAGATACGCAGTATTTT
V gene: TRBV6-1; D gene: .; J gene: TRBJ2-3; clone size: .; CDR3 protein: CASSDIEGNTQYF; CDR3 DNA: TGTGCCAGCAGTGACATTGAAGGTAACACGCAGTATTTT
V gene: TRBV20-1; D gene: TRBD2; J gene: TRBJ2-1; clone size: .; CDR3 protein: CSARGTSGGEQFF; CDR3 DNA: TGCAGTGCTAGAGGGACTAGCGGTGGTGAGCAGTTCTTC
V gene: TRBV2; D gene: .; J gene: TRBJ2-1; clone size: .; CDR3 protein: CASSEGGAGEQFF; CDR3 DNA: TGTGCCAGCAGTGAAGGGGGGGCTGGTGAGCAGTTCTTC
V gene: TRBV9; D gene: TRBD2; J gene: TRBJ2-1; clone size: few; CDR3 protein: CASSVDRAGAYNEQFF; CDR3 DNA: TGTGCCAGCAGCGTAGACCGAGCGGGGGCCTACAATGAGCAGTTCTTC